The 23 T cell receptor beta chains given below trace back to one sample, sequenced in a study of T cells in Graves' hyperthyroidism and ophthalmopathy (dated by TCRdb to about 2019). The protocol used for the library was multiplex PCR. The data were produced on an Illumina HiSeq 2000. The TCR beta CDR3 regions were amplified from the RNA transcripts. A first-round RT-PCR of the TCR CDR3 used the HTBI primer set with the Qiagen OneStep RT-PCR kit. TCRdb cleaned the public reads at Q25 with fastp, built clones with MiXCR and kept in-frame beta chains. Duplicate CDR3 protein sequences are folded into a single record with the most common DNA and genes. This sample has about 380,000 distinct CDR3 sequences in its table, and roughly 12% of those were observed once. The ten largest clones take up less than 25% of the sample. Sample: blood. These receptors were obtained from a man between 25 and 39 years old with Graves' hyperthyroidism that later progressed to Graves' ophthalmopathy.

The chain employs TRBV20-1 and TRBJ2-5; D might be TRBD1 or TRBD2, each matching 6 bases. CDR1 is DFQATT and CDR2 is SNEGSKA in the germline V gene (reference sequence). This CDR3 spans 13 amino acids. V was pared by 3 bases and J by 5 bases, with 13 bases between. In DNA form, the CDR3 reads TGCAGTGCTAGGTCGGGGGCGCGCGAGACCCAGTACTTC. It is translated as CSARSGARETQYF.

There are many counts of this clonotype. The chain uses TRBV5-5 and TRBJ2-1, with 8 bases lining up with TRBD1. The CDR3 consists of 15 residues. After removal of 5 bases from V and 3 bases from J, the junction contained 7 bases not matched to a gene. Germline loops: CDR1 SGHKS, CDR2 YYEKEE (reference sequence). CDR3 in amino acids: CASRTGTGDYNEQFF. DNA for the CDR3: TGTGCCAGCAGAACTGGGACAGGAGACTACAATGAGCAGTTCTTC.

This clonotype was seen a few times. The chain recombines TRBV6-5 with TRBJ2-5; D may be TRBD1 (6 bases). CDR3 length: 15 residues. The ends were cut back, 1 base at V and 6 bases at J, with 15 bases in the middle. Looked up from germline, CDR1 is MNHEY and CDR2 is SVGAGI. Here the CDR3 DNA reads TGTGCCAGCAGTTACTTCAGGCAGGGGCCACAGACCCAGTACTTC. Translated, it gives CASSYFRQGPQTQYF.

Ten or more counts support this clonotype. The chain carries TRBV29-1 and TRBJ2-3; 7 bases match TRBD1. The CDR3 has 12 amino acids. J gave up 4 bases and V 5 bases, and 3 bases lay outside the gene matches. Germline V gives CDR1 SQVTM, CDR2 ANQGSEA. In DNA form, the CDR3 reads TGCAGCGTTTACAGGGGCGCAGATACGCAGTATTTT. Residues: CSVYRGADTQYF.

V and J are TRBV19 and TRBJ2-1, with TRBD1 identical over 11 bases. CDR3 length: 16 amino acids. From germline, CDR1 is LNHDA and CDR2 SQIVND (reference sequence). J was trimmed by 2 bases and V by 5 bases; bases with no gene match: 5. The CDR3 sequence: CASSLWTGGTYNEQFF. The CDR3 coding sequence is TGTGCCAGTAGTTTATGGACAGGGGGCACCTACAATGAGCAGTTCTTC.

This clonotype showed up just a few times. A read error may produce the germline difference seen at one junction end. The rearrangement uses TRBV6-4 and TRBJ1-3; 7 nucleotides match TRBD1. Germline values: CDR1 MRHNA, CDR2 SNTAGT. CDR3 length: 15 amino acids. The CDR3 spells CASSYSGGLGNTIYF. The CDR3 bases are TGTGCCAGCAGTTACTCAGGGGGGTTAGGAAACACCATATATTTT.

The rearrangement links TRBV15 to TRBJ2-5; the D call may be TRBD1 or TRBD2 (6 bases each). Germline CDR1 reads LNHNV; CDR2 reads YYDKDF (reference sequence). Deletions cut 3 bases from V and 9 bases from J, with 14 bases between. The length of the CDR3 is 13 residues. The CDR3 DNA follows: TGTGCCACCAGCAGGGTCTCGAGGGGGGCCCAGTACTTC. Residues: CATSRVSRGAQYF.

This clonotype was picked up many times. The chain employs TRBV18 and TRBJ1-1; possibly TRBD1 for D (5 bases). Trimming took off 4 bases at V and 0 bases at J, with 18 bases between the two ends. CDR3 length: 17 amino acids. Germline values: CDR1 KGHSH, CDR2 LQKENI. CDR3 residues: CASSRRGSGAMNTEAFF. In nucleotides, the CDR3 is TGTGCCAGCTCACGACGGGGGTCCGGTGCGATGAACACTGAAGCTTTCTTT.

V gene TRBV18 combines with J gene TRBJ1-1, with D perhaps matching TRBD1 (5 bases). The length of the CDR3 is 17 residues. Per the germline V gene, CDR1 is KGHSH and CDR2 is LQKENI. Trimming pared 2 bases from V and 0 bases from J, leaving 16 bases between. CDR3 in amino acids: CASSPFPGPGMNTEAFF. The CDR3 coding sequence is TGTGCCAGCTCACCATTCCCAGGGCCGGGCATGAACACTGAAGCTTTCTTT.

The chain joins TRBV27 to TRBJ2-3, with 9 bases aligning to TRBD1. This CDR3 spans 17 amino acids. The junction had 9 bases not matched to a gene; V was cut back by 5 bases and J by 0 bases. The germline gives CDR1 MNHEY, CDR2 SMNVEV (reference sequence). The CDR3 DNA reads TGTGCCAGCAGTCCGAGACAGGGGGTTTCTAGCACAGATACGCAGTATTTT. It is translated as CASSPRQGVSSTDTQYF.

A few counts support this clonotype. The V gene is TRBV3-1, the J gene TRBJ2-5; D is perhaps TRBD2 (6 bases). The germline CDR1 and CDR2 sequences are LGHDT and YNNKEL (reference sequence). The V end lost 4 bases, the J end lost 1 base, and 10 bases lay between the germline ends. This CDR3 comprises 14 residues. The CDR3 loop reads CASSPWDFQETQYF. In DNA form, the CDR3 reads TGTGCCAGCAGCCCGTGGGACTTCCAAGAGACCCAGTACTTC.

There are a few counts of this clonotype. The chain has TRBV14 and TRBJ1-4; 9 positions match TRBD1. After removal of 2 bases from V and 5 bases from J, the junction contained 9 bases not matched to a gene. CDR3 length: 17 residues. Germline V gene sequence: CDR1 SGHDN, CDR2 FVKESK. The DNA of the CDR3 is TGTGCCAGCAGCCAAACAGGGGGCGCCTCGAAGAATGAAAAACTGTTTTTT. Translating it yields CASSQTGGASKNEKLFF.

This clonotype came up a few times. The genes are TRBV19 and TRBJ2-2, with D maybe TRBD1 (5 bases). The V and J ends lost 4 bases and 6 bases respectively, with 21 bases between them. The germline V gene encodes CDR1 LNHDA and CDR2 SQIVND (reference sequence). This CDR3 contains 17 residues. The CDR3 loop reads CASSNTRAFRESGELFF. The CDR3 region has the DNA TGTGCCAGTAGTAATACTCGGGCCTTCAGGGAATCCGGGGAGCTGTTTTTT.

This clonotype was counted a few times. The chain combines TRBV27 with TRBJ1-6; D unclear. V dropped 6 bases and J dropped 0 bases, with 12 bases sitting between them. From germline, CDR1 is MNHEY and CDR2 SMNVEV (reference sequence). The CDR3 runs 16 residues. In DNA, the CDR3 is TGTGCCAGCAGCCCTATTGGCAGCTCCTATAATTCACCCCTCCACTTT. Its translation: CASSPIGSSYNSPLHF.

Details on this clonotype: A much larger clone sits a single nucleotide away, making a read error possible. Given the absence of the conserved phenylalanine or tryptophan at the CDR3 end, a read error is likely. The chain carries TRBV7-9 and TRBJ1-6; 10 bases are shared with TRBD1. V was clipped by 5 bases and J by 7 bases; unmatched bases: 5. CDR3 length equals 15 residues. Germline V gives CDR1 SEHNR, CDR2 FQNEAQ (reference sequence). This CDR3 is CASSPPGQGNSPLHS. The CDR3 DNA reads as TGTGCCAGCAGCCCCCCGGGACAGGGGAATTCACCCCTCCACTCT.

The CDR3 DNA follows: TGTGCCAGCAGCTCAGCAGGGGCCGGGTACACCGGGGAGCTGTTTTTT. Amino acid sequence: CASSSAGAGYTGELFF. The V gene is TRBV7-9, the J gene TRBJ2-2, with D possibly TRBD1 on 6 matching bases. The CDR3 runs to 16 residues. Germline assignment: CDR1 SEHNR and CDR2 FQNEAQ (reference sequence). With 4 bases removed from V and 3 bases from J, the gap between germline ends came to 15 bases.

There are many counts of this clonotype. The chain joins TRBV20-1 to TRBJ1-5, with a tentative D call TRBD1 (6 bases). The CDR3 length is 15 residues. The V gene's germline CDR1 is DFQATT and CDR2 SNEGSKA (reference sequence). V lost 1 base to trimming and J lost 4 bases, with 14 bases between them. The CDR3 protein is CSARVKGGVNQPQHF. CDR3 in DNA: TGCAGTGCTAGAGTAAAAGGGGGGGTTAATCAGCCCCAGCATTTT.

The chain combines TRBV5-1 with TRBJ2-7; D tentatively reads TRBD1 or TRBD2 (5 bases each). The CDR3 is made up of 13 amino acids. The V gene lost 2 bases and the J gene lost 4 bases, with 10 bases spanning the gap. Germline V gene lookup returns CDR1 SGHRS and CDR2 YFSETQ. The DNA of the CDR3 is TGCGCCAGCAGCTTAATCGGGGCATACGAGCAGTACTTC. Its protein is CASSLIGAYEQYF.

This clonotype appeared many times. The chain employs TRBV3-1 and TRBJ2-1, with 9 bases aligning to TRBD2. The germline V gene has CDR1 LGHDT and CDR2 YNNKEL (reference sequence). The CDR3 consists of 12 residues. The V gene end was trimmed by 4 bases and the J gene end by 9 bases; junction bases not matched to a gene: 1. The CDR3 DNA reads as TGTGCCAGCAGCCGGACTAGCGTTGAGCAGTTCTTC. Its translation is CASSRTSVEQFF.

The chain joins TRBV20-1 to TRBJ2-1; no clear D. This CDR3 contains 13 residues. V gave up 0 bases and J gave up 1 base, with 4 bases separating them. Germline loops: CDR1 DFQATT, CDR2 SNEGSKA (reference sequence). The CDR3 region has the DNA TGCAGTGCTAGAGAGGGATCCTACAATGAGCAGTTCTTC. This gives the protein CSAREGSYNEQFF.

The chain employs TRBV20-1 and TRBJ1-4; weak D call: TRBD1 (6 bases). Germline V CDR1 and CDR2: DFQATT, SNEGSKA (reference sequence). The V gene lost 0 bases and the J gene lost 3 bases, with 11 bases spanning the gap. The CDR3 extends over 15 amino acids. CDR3 loop: CSARDLTGSNEKLFF. The CDR3 DNA sequence: TGCAGTGCTAGAGACTTGACAGGATCTAATGAAAAACTGTTTTTT.

The sample holds many counts of this clonotype. The chain couples TRBV12-3 or TRBV12-4 to TRBJ1-6; D remains ambiguous. The ends were cut back, 7 bases at V and 0 bases at J, with 7 bases in the middle. This CDR3 is 14 amino acids long. This chain's CDR3 is CASKPGSYNSPLHF. As DNA, the CDR3 is TGTGCCAGCAAACCGGGCTCCTATAATTCACCCCTCCACTTT.

This clonotype showed up many times. CDR3 sequence reads: CASSGQGLTGELFF. The CDR3 DNA follows: TGTGCCAGCAGTGGACAGGGGCTCACCGGGGAGCTGTTTTTT. The chain is built from TRBV2 and TRBJ2-2, with TRBD1 matching over 8 bases. Unmatched junction bases numbered 2, after V lost 4 bases and J lost 4 bases. Looked up from germline, CDR1 is SNHLY and CDR2 is FYNNEI. The CDR3 contains 14 residues.